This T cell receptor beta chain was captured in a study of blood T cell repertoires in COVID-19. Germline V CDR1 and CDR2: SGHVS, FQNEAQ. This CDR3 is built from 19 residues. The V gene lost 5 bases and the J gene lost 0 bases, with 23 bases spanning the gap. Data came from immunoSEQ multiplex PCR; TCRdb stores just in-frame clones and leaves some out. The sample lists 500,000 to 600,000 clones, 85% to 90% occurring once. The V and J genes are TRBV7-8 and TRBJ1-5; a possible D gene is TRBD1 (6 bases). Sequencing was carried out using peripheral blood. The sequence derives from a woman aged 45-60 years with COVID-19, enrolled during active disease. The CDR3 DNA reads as TGTGCCAGCAGCCTATACAGGGCGAGAGGGGAACATAGCAATCAGCCCCAGCATTTT. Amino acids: CASSLYRARGEHSNQPQHF.